A single sample gave rise to the 27 T cell receptor delta chains below, sequenced in a study of gamma-delta chains in newborns, infants, children. TCRdb re-called the reads via CATT. The sample yields some 4,000 delta-chain clones, more than 0.55% seen once. Sequenced material: blood. All receptors derive from a child who was a newborn, infant or young child, either healthy, febrile or measles-vaccinated (not recorded which).

Note on this clone: TCRdb shows a much larger clone's protein in place of this DNA's translation, and the two differ at residue 11, likely through a read error; the protein shown is translated from the DNA. This chain links TRDV2 with TRDJ3; TRDD3 matches at 7 bases. Germline CDR1 reads GEAIGNYY; CDR2 reads EKD. This CDR3 is 16 amino acids long. In DNA form, the CDR3 reads TGTGCCTGTGACACCAAACTGGGGTGGGACATCCGACAGATGTTTTTC. Protein: CACDTKLGWDIRQMFF.

This clone was counted at least ten times. A clone one base away is much larger, so this may be a read error. This chain uses TRDV2 with TRDJ3, with 13 bases fitting TRDD3. Germline CDR1 GEAIGNYY, CDR2 EKD. The CDR3 sequence is 19 residues long. As DNA, the CDR3 is TGTGCCTGTGACCGTACTGGGGGATACGGCTCCCGGGACACCCGACAGATGTTTTTC. It encodes CACDRTGGYGSRDTRQMFF.

This clone was seen a few times. A far larger clone is off by one base, so a read error is likely. V usage is TRAV29/DV5 and J usage is TRDJ1; 9 bases fit TRDD3. The junction had 27 bases not matched to a gene; V was cut back by 3 bases and J by 0 bases. From germline, CDR1 is NSMFDY and CDR2 ISSIKDK. CDR3 length: 22 amino acids. The CDR3 loop reads CAAIAGEIPSLGDTLYTDKLIF. The CDR3, as DNA: TGTGCAGCAATCGCGGGGGAGATTCCCTCACTGGGGGACACCCTATACACCGATAAACTCATCTTT.

This clone showed up just a few times. This DNA's translation and the protein TCRdb lists, from a much larger clone, do not match at residue 13, likely due to a read error; the protein shown is translated from the DNA. V is TRDV2 and J is TRDJ3; tentative D call: TRDD3 (5 bases). CDR1 and CDR2 (germline): GEAIGNYY, EKD. This CDR3 has 15 residues. The CDR3 DNA sequence: TGTGCCTGTACCCGCGGGCCCTGGGACACCCGACAGGTGTTTTTC. It yields the protein CACTRGPWDTRQVFF.

This clone was counted only a few times. This sequence may be a read error, since a much larger clone differs from it by one base. The chain is built from TRDV2 and TRDJ3; 8 bases match TRDD3. The CDR3 covers 20 residues. Germline values: CDR1 GEAIGNYY, CDR2 EKD. The chain's CDR3 is CARDTVNWGSSSWDTRQMFF. In nucleotides, the CDR3 is TGTGCCCGTGACACCGTAAACTGGGGGTCAAGCTCCTGGGACACCCGACAGATGTTTTTC.

This clone was detected a few times. This may come from a read error, since a much larger clone is one base off. The V gene is TRDV2, the J gene TRDJ3, with D perhaps TRDD3 (6 bases). This CDR3 is 18 amino acids long. Germline V gene sequence: CDR1 GEAIGNYY, CDR2 EKD. In DNA form, the CDR3 reads TGTGCCTGTGACATGGGGGTACCAGGCTCCTGGGACACCCGACAGACGTTTTTC. Encoded protein: CACDMGVPGSWDTRQTFF.

This chain links TRDV3 with TRDJ3, with 7 bases aligning to TRDD3. CDR3 length: 18 residues. Germline-derived CDR1 and CDR2 are TVYSNPD and GDNSRS (reference sequence). V trimming: 3 bases; J trimming: 0 bases; junction bases outside the gene matches: 11. This CDR3 is CALSHWRIRSWDTRQMFF. CDR3 coding DNA: TGTGCCTTATCTCACTGGAGGATACGCTCCTGGGACACCCGACAGATGTTTTTC.

This clone was seen more than once but under ten times. The TCRdb record carries a much larger clone's protein, which differs from this DNA's translation at residue 4; a read error is the likely cause, and the protein listed here is the DNA translation. The chain employs TRDV2 and TRDJ3, with TRDD3 identical over 10 bases. Germline CDR1 reads GEAIGNYY; CDR2 reads EKD. This CDR3 region has 20 residues. CDR3 nucleotides: TGTGCCTGTGGCACCGTGGGGGATACTCGTAGCTCCTGGGACACCCGACAGATGTTTTTC. This translates into CACGTVGDTRSSWDTRQMFF.

This clone qualifies as medium-sized (0.01 to 0.1%). This sequence joins TRDV2 and TRDJ1; TRDD3 aligns across 7 bases. V lost 3 bases to trimming and J lost 0 bases; unmatched junction nucleotides: 3. The CDR3 has 14 amino acids. Per germline, CDR1 GEAIGNYY and CDR2 EKD. In DNA, the CDR3 is TGTGCCTGTGACGCCTGGGGGTACACCGATAAACTCATCTTT. It codes for CACDAWGYTDKLIF.

A note on this clone: The TCRdb protein, from a much larger clone, departs from this DNA's translation at residue 16, likely by read error; the protein shown derives from the DNA. The chain is built from TRDV2 and TRDJ3, with a tentative D call TRDD3 (6 bases). Germline V lookup: CDR1 GEAIGNYY, CDR2 EKD. The CDR3 consists of 18 residues. The CDR3 bases are TGTGCCTGTGACACCGTGGGGGCCTCCTCCTGGGACACCCGACAGGTGTTTTTC. Translated: CACDTVGASSWDTRQVFF.

Relative to its sample, this clone is medium-sized. This sample also contains other DNA sequences that code for the same CDR3. The chain joins TRDV2 to TRDJ3; 8 nucleotides align to TRDD3. Germline V gene sequence: CDR1 GEAIGNYY, CDR2 EKD. The J segment lost 1 base and the V segment lost 0 bases, leaving 1 base of the junction unmatched. The CDR3 is 17 residues long. CDR3 sequence (DNA): TGTGCCTGTGACACCTGGGGGATTTCCTGGGACACCCGACAGATGTTTTTC. This codes for CACDTWGISWDTRQMFF.

This clone is categorized as medium-sized (0.01 to 0.1%). This clone may be a read error of a much larger clone one base away. The chain links TRDV2 to TRDJ1, with 9 bases fitting TRDD3. Germline V CDR1 and CDR2: GEAIGNYY, EKD. CDR3 length: 14 residues. DNA for the CDR3: TGTGCCTGTGACATACTGGGGGACACCGATGAACTCATCTTT. Protein sequence: CACDILGDTDELIF.

On this clone itself: The TCRdb protein comes from a much larger clone and disagrees with this DNA's translation at residue 8, likely due to a read error; the protein given here is derived from the DNA. CDR3 sequence reads: CACDGGYVGSWDTRQMFF. The CDR3 nucleotides are TGTGCCTGTGATGGGGGATACGTGGGCTCCTGGGACACCCGACAGATGTTTTTC. V gene TRDV2 combines with J gene TRDJ3; 11 nucleotides line up with TRDD3. Germline values: CDR1 GEAIGNYY, CDR2 EKD. V trimming: 4 bases; J trimming: 0 bases; junction bases outside the gene matches: 4. The CDR3 is 18 residues long.

This clone was seen only a few times. TCRdb's protein, taken from a much larger clone, differs from this DNA's translation at residue 6, likely owing to a read error; the protein displayed comes from the DNA. The rearrangement joins TRDV2 to TRDJ3, with D possibly being TRDD3 (5 bases). The germline V and J ends were trimmed by 0 bases and 0 bases, with 11 bases remaining between them. There are 18 residues in the CDR3. Germline V lookup: CDR1 GEAIGNYY, CDR2 EKD. CDR3 amino acids: CACDTCGIDSWDTRQMFF. In DNA, the CDR3 is TGTGCCTGTGACACCTGTGGGATCGACTCCTGGGACACCCGACAGATGTTTTTC.

This clone was seen a few times. TCRdb's protein for this DNA is that of a much larger clone and differs from the translation at residue 8, likely a read error; the protein shown is the DNA translation. CDR3 sequence: CACDTVGGTAQLFF. In DNA form, the CDR3 reads TGTGCCTGTGACACCGTGGGGGGTACAGCACAACTCTTCTTT. J is TRDJ2 and V is TRDV2, with D possibly matching TRDD3 (6 bases). V lost 0 bases and J lost 5, with 9 bases in between. The CDR3 length is 14 residues. The germline gives CDR1 GEAIGNYY, CDR2 EKD.

Only a few counts were recorded for this clone. A far larger clone differs by one base, so this is likely a read error. The chain has TRDV2 and TRDJ1, with 9 positions matching TRDD3. CDR1 GEAIGNYY and CDR2 EKD come from the germline V gene. V lost 3 bases, J lost 3 bases, and 4 bases stayed unmatched. CDR3 length equals 14 residues. The CDR3 nucleotides are TGTGCCTGTGACGTACTGGGGGACGCCGATAAACTCATCTTT. Protein sequence: CACDVLGDADKLIF.

Comment on this clone: This DNA's translation differs at residue 11 from TCRdb's protein, which comes from a much larger clone; a read error is likely, and the protein shown is translated from the DNA. The rearrangement uses TRDV2 and TRDJ3; 11 bases are a match to TRDD3. The CDR3 is 20 residues long. Trimming at V came to 1 base and at J to 0 bases, leaving 7 bases not matched to a gene. CDR1 is GEAIGNYY, CDR2 EKD, per germline. DNA for the CDR3: TGTGCCTGTGACACTGGGGGATACGTGCCGGGCTCCTGGGACACCCGACAGATGTTTTTC. Its translation: CACDTGGYVPGSWDTRQMFF.

The sample holds a few counts of this clone. TCRdb's entry gives the protein of a much larger clone, which mismatches this DNA's translation at residue 13, likely from a read error; the protein reported here is translated from the DNA. The gene calls are TRDV2 and TRDJ3, with D possibly being TRDD3 (6 bases). The V gene's germline CDR1 is GEAIGNYY and CDR2 EKD. The CDR3 totals 18 residues. The CDR3 here is CACDTWGLTSWDARQMFF. CDR3 coding DNA: TGTGCCTGTGACACCTGGGGGTTAACCTCCTGGGACGCCCGACAGATGTTTTTC.

This clone was found a few times. TCRdb shows a much larger clone's protein in place of this DNA's translation, and the two differ at residue 4, likely through a read error; the protein shown is translated from the DNA. No V gene was called here, but the J gene is TRDJ3; the table's D call of TRDD3 was not tested on the DNA. The CDR3 is 18 amino acids. Written as DNA, the CDR3 is TGTGCCTGTGAGGGGGGATACGCGGGCTCCTGGGACACCCGACAGATGTTTTTC. It codes for CACEGGYAGSWDTRQMFF.

Concerning this clone: A much larger clone lies a single base off, so this may be a read error. The rearrangement uses TRDV2 and TRDJ3, with D unresolved. Trimming removed 1 base from V and 0 bases from J, with 15 bases in between. This CDR3 region has 19 residues. The germline V gene encodes CDR1 GEAIGNYY and CDR2 EKD. The CDR3 sequence is CACDTRIPLGSWDTRQMFF. As DNA, the CDR3 is TGTGCCTGTGACACTAGGATTCCCCTTGGCTCCTGGGACACCCGACAGATGTTTTTC.

About this clone itself: TCRdb lists the protein of a much larger clone for this DNA, which differs at residue 13, so this is likely a read error; the protein given here is translated from the DNA itself. The chain combines TRAV29/DV5 with TRDJ2, with 9 nucleotides matching TRDD2. Germline assignment: CDR1 NSMFDY and CDR2 ISSIKDK. This CDR3 is 17 amino acids long. The CDR3 nucleotides read TGTGCGGCAAGCCGCCTTCCTACGGGTGGGGGACGATCACAACTCTTCTTT. As protein: CAASRLPTGGGRSQLFF.

The chain has TRDV2 and TRDJ3; D gene ambiguous. CDR1 is GEAIGNYY, CDR2 EKD, per germline. Trimming took 2 bases from V and 0 from J, leaving 7 bases between them. The CDR3 runs to 16 residues. This CDR3 is CACDIISSWDTRQMFF. CDR3 bases: TGTGCCTGTGACATCATCAGCTCCTGGGACACCCGACAGATGTTTTTC.

This clone turned up a few times. This clone may be a read error of a much larger clone one base away. The rearrangement links TRDV1 to TRDJ1, with D possibly matching TRDD3 (6 bases). In germline, CDR1 is TSWWSYY, CDR2 QGS. Trimming took off 6 bases at V and 3 bases at J, with 23 bases between the two ends. This CDR3 is built from 17 residues. The CDR3 coding sequence is TGTGCTCTTGGCCATAGGGGGGGAGACCTGTACGCCGATAAACTCATCTTT. This gives the protein CALGHRGGDLYADKLIF.

This clone was detected only a few times. TCRdb has a much larger clone's protein, which differs at residue 6 from the translation of this DNA, likely because of a read error; what is shown is the protein translated from the DNA. The chain recombines TRDV2 with TRDJ3, with D hard to call. Trimming took 3 bases from V and 0 from J, leaving 11 bases between them. This CDR3 has 17 amino acids. Germline V CDR1 and CDR2: GEAIGNYY, EKD. The CDR3 spells CACDSPTSSWDTRQMFF. The DNA of the CDR3 is TGTGCCTGTGACTCCCCGACCAGCTCCTGGGACACCCGACAGATGTTTTTC.

Comment on this clone: TCRdb's entry gives the protein of a much larger clone, which mismatches this DNA's translation at residue 15, likely from a read error; the protein reported here is translated from the DNA. The chain recombines TRDV2 with TRDJ3, with 12 positions matching TRDD3. The CDR3 has 18 residues. The germline V gene encodes CDR1 GEAIGNYY and CDR2 EKD. The CDR3 DNA reads as TGCGCCTGTGACACTGGGGGATACTACTCCTGGGACACCCGACCGATGTTTTTC. It translates to CACDTGGYYSWDTRPMFF.

As for this clone: The amino acid sequence in TCRdb belongs to a much larger clone and departs from this DNA's translation at residue 5, likely a sequencing read error; the sequence shown is translated from the DNA. The chain is built from TRDV2 and TRDJ3; D unresolved. V was cut by 3 bases and J by 0 bases, with 17 bases left in between. The CDR3 runs 19 residues. The V gene's germline CDR1 is GEAIGNYY and CDR2 EKD. This CDR3 reads CACDARIPLSSWDTRQMFF. Written as DNA, the CDR3 is TGTGCCTGTGACGCTAGGATTCCCCTTAGCTCCTGGGACACCCGACAGATGTTTTTC.

This clone was observed a few times. The protein recorded in TCRdb matches a much larger clone and deviates from this DNA's translation at residue 13, suggesting a read error; the protein here is obtained by translating the DNA. V gene TRDV2 combines with J gene TRDJ3; 9 bases agree with TRDD3. The CDR3 spans 19 residues. Germline V gene data show CDR1 as GEAIGNYY and CDR2 as EKD. CDR3 residues: CACDTGGGGYSWGTRQMFF. The DNA of the CDR3 is TGTGCCTGTGACACCGGAGGAGGGGGATACTCCTGGGGCACCCGACAGATGTTTTTC.